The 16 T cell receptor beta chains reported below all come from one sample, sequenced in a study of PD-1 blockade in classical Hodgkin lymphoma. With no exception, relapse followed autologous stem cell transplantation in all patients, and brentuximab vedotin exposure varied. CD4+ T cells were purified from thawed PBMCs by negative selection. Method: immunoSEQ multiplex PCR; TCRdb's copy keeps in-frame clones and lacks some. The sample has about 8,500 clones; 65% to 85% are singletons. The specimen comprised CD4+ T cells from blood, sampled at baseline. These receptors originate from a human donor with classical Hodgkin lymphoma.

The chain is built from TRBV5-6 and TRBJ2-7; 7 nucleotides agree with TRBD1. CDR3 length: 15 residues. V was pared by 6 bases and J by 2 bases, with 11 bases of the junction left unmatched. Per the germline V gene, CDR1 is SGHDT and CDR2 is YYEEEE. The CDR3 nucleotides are TGTGCCAGCACCTCGACGGGACAGAGGACCTACGAGCAGTACTTC. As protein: CASTSTGQRTYEQYF.

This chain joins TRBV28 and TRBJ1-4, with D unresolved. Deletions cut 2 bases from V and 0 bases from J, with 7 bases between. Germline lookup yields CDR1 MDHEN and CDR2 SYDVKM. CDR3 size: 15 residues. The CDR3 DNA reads TGTGCCAGCAGTTTACGGGAACCAACTAATGAAAAACTGTTTTTT. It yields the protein CASSLREPTNEKLFF.

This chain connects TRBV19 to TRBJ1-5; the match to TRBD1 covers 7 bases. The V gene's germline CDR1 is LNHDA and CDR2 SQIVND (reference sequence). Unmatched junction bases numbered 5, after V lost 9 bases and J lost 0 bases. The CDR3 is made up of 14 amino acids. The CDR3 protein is CASLGTDSNQPQHF. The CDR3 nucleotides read TGTGCCAGCTTGGGGACAGATAGCAATCAGCCCCAGCATTTT.

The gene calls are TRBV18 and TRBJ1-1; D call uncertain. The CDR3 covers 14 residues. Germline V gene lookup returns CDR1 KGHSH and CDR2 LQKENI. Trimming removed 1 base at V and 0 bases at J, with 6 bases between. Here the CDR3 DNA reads TGTGCCAGCTCACCACAGGCCATGAACACTGAAGCTTTCTTT. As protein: CASSPQAMNTEAFF.

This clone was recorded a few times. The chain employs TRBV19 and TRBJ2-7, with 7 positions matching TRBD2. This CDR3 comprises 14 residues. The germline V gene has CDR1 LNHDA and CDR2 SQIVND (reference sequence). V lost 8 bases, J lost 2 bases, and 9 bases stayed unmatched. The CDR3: CASRSTGGTYEQYF. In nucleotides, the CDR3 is TGTGCCAGTCGCTCTACGGGAGGAACCTACGAGCAGTACTTC.

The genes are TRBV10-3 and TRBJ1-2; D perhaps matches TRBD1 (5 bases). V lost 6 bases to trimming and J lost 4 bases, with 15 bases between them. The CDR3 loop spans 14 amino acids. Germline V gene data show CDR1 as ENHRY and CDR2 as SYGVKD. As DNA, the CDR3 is TGTGCCATCAGCCGTTCGGGGGATACCTATGGCTACACCTTC. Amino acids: CAISRSGDTYGYTF.

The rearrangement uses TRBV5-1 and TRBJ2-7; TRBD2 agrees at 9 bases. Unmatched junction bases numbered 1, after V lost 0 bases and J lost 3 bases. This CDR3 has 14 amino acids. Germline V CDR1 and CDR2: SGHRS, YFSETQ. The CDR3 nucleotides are TGCGCCAGCAGCTTGGGGCGGGAGGGCTACGAGCAGTACTTC. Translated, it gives CASSLGREGYEQYF.

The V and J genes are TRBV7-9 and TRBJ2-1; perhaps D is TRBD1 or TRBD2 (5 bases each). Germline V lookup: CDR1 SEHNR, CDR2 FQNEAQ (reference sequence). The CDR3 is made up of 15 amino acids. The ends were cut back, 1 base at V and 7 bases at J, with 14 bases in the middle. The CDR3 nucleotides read TGTGCCAGCAGCTTAGGAGGGGTAGCAAGGAATGAGCAGTTCTTC. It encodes CASSLGGVARNEQFF.

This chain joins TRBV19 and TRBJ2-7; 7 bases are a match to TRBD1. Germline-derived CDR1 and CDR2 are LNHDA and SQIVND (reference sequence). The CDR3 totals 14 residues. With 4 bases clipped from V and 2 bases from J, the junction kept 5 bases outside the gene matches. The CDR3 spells CASSTNRGPYEQYF. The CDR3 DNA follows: TGTGCCAGTAGTACCAACAGGGGCCCCTACGAGCAGTACTTC.

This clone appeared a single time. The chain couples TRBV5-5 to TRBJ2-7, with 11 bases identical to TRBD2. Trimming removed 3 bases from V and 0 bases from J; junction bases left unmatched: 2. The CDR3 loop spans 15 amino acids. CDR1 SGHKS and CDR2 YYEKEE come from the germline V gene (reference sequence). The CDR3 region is CASSYGTSGSYEQYF. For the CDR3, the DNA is TGTGCCAGCAGCTACGGGACTAGCGGCTCCTACGAGCAGTACTTC. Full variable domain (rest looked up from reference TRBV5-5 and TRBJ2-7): DAGVTQSPTHLIKTRGQQVTLRCSPISGHKSVSWYQQVLGQGPQFIFQYYEKEERGRGNFPDRFSARQFPNYSSELNVNALLLGDSALYLCASSYGTSGSYEQYFGPGTRLTVT.

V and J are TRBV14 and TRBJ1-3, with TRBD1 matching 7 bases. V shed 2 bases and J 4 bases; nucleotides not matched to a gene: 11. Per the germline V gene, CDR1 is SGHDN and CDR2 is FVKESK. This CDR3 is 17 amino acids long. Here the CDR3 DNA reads TGTGCCAGCAGCCAACCTCTTCGACAGGGTGCGGGAAACACCATATATTTT. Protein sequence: CASSQPLRQGAGNTIYF.

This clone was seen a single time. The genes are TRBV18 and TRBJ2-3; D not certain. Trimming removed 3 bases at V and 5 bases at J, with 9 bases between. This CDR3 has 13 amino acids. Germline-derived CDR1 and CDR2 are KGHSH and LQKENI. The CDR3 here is CASSPLGLDTQYF. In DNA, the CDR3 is TGTGCCAGCTCACCCCTGGGTCTAGATACGCAGTATTTT.

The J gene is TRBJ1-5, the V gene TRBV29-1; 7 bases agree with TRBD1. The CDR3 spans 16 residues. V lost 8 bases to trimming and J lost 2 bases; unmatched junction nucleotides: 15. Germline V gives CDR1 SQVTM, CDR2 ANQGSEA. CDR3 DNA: TGCAGCACCGGGGACAGAACCGTGGGGCGCAATCAGCCCCAGCATTTT. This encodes CSTGDRTVGRNQPQHF.

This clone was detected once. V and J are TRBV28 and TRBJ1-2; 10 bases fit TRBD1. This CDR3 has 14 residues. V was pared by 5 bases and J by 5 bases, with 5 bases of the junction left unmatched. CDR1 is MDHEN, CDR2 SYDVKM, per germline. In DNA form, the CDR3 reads TGTGCCAGCAGTCCCCCGGGACAGGGGTATGGCTACACCTTC. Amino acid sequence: CASSPPGQGYGYTF.

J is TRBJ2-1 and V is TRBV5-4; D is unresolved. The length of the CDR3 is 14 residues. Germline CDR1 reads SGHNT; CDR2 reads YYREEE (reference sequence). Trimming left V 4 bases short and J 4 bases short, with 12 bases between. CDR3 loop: CASSTPTDYNEQFF. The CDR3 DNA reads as TGTGCCAGCAGCACACCGACGGATTACAATGAGCAGTTCTTC.

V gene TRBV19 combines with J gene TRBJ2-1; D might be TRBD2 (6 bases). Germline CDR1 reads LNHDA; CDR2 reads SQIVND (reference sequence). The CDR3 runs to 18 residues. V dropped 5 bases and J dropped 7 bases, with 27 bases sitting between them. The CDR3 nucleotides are TGTGCCAGTAGTCACCATTCGTTTCTAGGAGGGCCGTTTAATGAGCAGTTCTTC. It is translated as CASSHHSFLGGPFNEQFF.